What follows is one T cell receptor (beta chain) and its context. This entry is derived from a study of blood T cell repertoires in COVID-19. Study-wide background: Both acute and convalescent COVID-19 samples were obtained from the United States, Italy and Spain.

Data came from immunoSEQ multiplex PCR; TCRdb stores just in-frame clones and leaves some out. The top ten hold approximately 6.6% of the sample, which has 100,000 to 150,000 clones, 85% seen once. The CDR3 covers 12 residues. Germline V gives CDR1 GTSNPN, CDR2 SVGIG (reference sequence). Trimming removed 3 bases from V and 6 bases from J; junction bases left unmatched: 4. This chain uses TRBV30 with TRBJ1-2; 7 nucleotides match TRBD1. The sequence was obtained from an elderly man with active or convalescent COVID-19. The sequenced sample consisted of peripheral blood. CDR3 residues: CAWSLGQNGYTF. CDR3 nucleotide sequence: TGTGCCTGGAGCTTGGGACAGAATGGCTACACCTTC.